A selection of T cell receptor beta chains follows, all from one sample in a study of blood T cell repertoires in COVID-19. The data were produced by immunoSEQ multiplex PCR, yet TCRdb's version contains in-frame clones alone and is incomplete. The data show some 200,000 clones, approximately 80% seen once. Sequenced: peripheral blood. The source of these receptors is a human donor in a cohort sampled during active COVID-19. Each CDR3 is given with its conserved first and last residue.

j_call,v_call,cdr3_aa
TRBJ2-3,TRBV12-5,CASGSRGSGRGSTDTQYF
TRBJ1-2,TRBV27,CASRGQRHGPLYGYTF
TRBJ2-1,TRBV5-1,CASSLGYRGSYNEQFF
TRBJ1-1,TRBV4-3,CASSQGSQVNTEAFF
TRBJ2-3,TRBV5-1,CASSLGGPSTDTQYF
TRBJ2-3,TRBV4-1,CASSFRGSTDTQYF
TRBJ2-5,TRBV7-9,CASSPNAGFPTQYF
TRBJ2-2,TRBV28,CASSFGITGELFF
TRBJ1-1,TRBV6-5,CASTPSGDAEAFF
TRBJ2-7,TRBV19,CASSMGAPLYEQYF